A single sample is the source of the 8 T cell receptor beta chains below, sequenced in a study of cytomegalovirus exposure and HLA in healthy donors. The study ran its PCR with 60 Vbeta and 13 Jbeta primers. Sequencing was performed with immunoSEQ multiplex PCR; in TCRdb, only in-frame clones are kept and a portion is missing. The table has about 160,000 clones, 60% to 80% seen once. The source material was PBMCs. The receptor set was obtained from a male donor in good health and CMV-seronegative.

The chain carries TRBV4-2 and TRBJ2-7; 7 positions agree with TRBD2. The CDR3 has 15 residues. Germline CDR1 reads LGHNA; CDR2 reads YNFKEQ. Trimming took 3 bases from V and 2 from J; bases not matched to a gene: 7. As DNA, the CDR3 is TGTGCCAGCAGCCAGACGACTAGCTCTACCTACGAGCAGTACTTC. Its protein product is CASSQTTSSTYEQYF.

CDR3 in amino acids: CASSTDRGLGELFF. The CDR3 coding sequence is TGTGCCAGCAGCACGGACAGGGGGCTCGGGGAGCTGTTTTTT. This chain uses TRBV6-5 with TRBJ2-2; TRBD1 matches at 11 bases. The CDR3 extends over 14 amino acids. After removal of 6 bases from V and 7 bases from J, the junction contained 4 bases not matched to a gene. CDR1 is MNHEY, CDR2 SVGAGI, per germline.

The rearrangement links TRBV6-4 to TRBJ2-1; 8 nucleotides line up with TRBD2. Germline V gene sequence: CDR1 MRHNA, CDR2 SNTAGT. This CDR3 is built from 13 residues. The J segment lost 8 bases and the V segment lost 6 bases, leaving 6 bases of the junction unmatched. In nucleotides, the CDR3 is TGTGCCAGCAGACCGACTAGCGTCGATGAGCAGTTCTTC. Its translation is CASRPTSVDEQFF.

The V gene is TRBV27, the J gene TRBJ2-1; the D is unclear. Trimming cost V 1 base and J 5 bases, with 12 bases left between them. The CDR3 has 15 amino acids. Germline values: CDR1 MNHEY, CDR2 SMNVEV (reference sequence). The CDR3, as DNA: TGTGCCAGCAGTTTATTCTCGAGTAACCACAATGAGCAGTTCTTC. Its translation is CASSLFSSNHNEQFF.

The V call is TRBV7-9, the J call TRBJ1-1; D is possibly TRBD1 (5 bases). The CDR3 has 12 amino acids. Trimming removed 6 bases from V and 7 bases from J, with 12 bases in between. In germline, CDR1 is SEHNR, CDR2 FQNEAQ (reference sequence). This CDR3 reads CASSSGELEAFF. The CDR3 nucleotides are TGTGCCAGCAGTTCGGGGGAACTTGAAGCTTTCTTT.

The J gene is TRBJ2-2, the V gene TRBV7-2; a possible D gene is TRBD2 (6 bases). The CDR3 sequence is 17 residues long. The germline V gene encodes CDR1 SGHTA and CDR2 FQGNSA. Trimming stripped 3 bases from V and 0 bases from J, with 14 bases between. This chain's CDR3 is CASSFTSLAANTGELFF. The CDR3 DNA is TGTGCCAGCAGCTTCACCTCACTAGCCGCGAACACCGGGGAGCTGTTTTTT.

In this sample, this clone turned up a few times. The chain carries TRBV27 and TRBJ1-3; D not resolved. The CDR3 runs to 14 residues. V lost 4 bases, J lost 4 bases, and 11 bases lay in between. Germline V gives CDR1 MNHEY, CDR2 SMNVEV (reference sequence). The CDR3 region has the DNA TGTGCCAGCAGTTCAGGAAGTACGGGAAACACCATATATTTT. The encoded protein is CASSSGSTGNTIYF.

Written as DNA, the CDR3 is TGTGCCAGCAGTGACGTTCCCCGACAGGGCTATGGCTACACCTTC. It specifies CASSDVPRQGYGYTF. The genes are TRBV2 and TRBJ1-2; 7 bases are a match to TRBD1. After removal of 3 bases from V and 4 bases from J, the junction contained 8 bases not matched to a gene. Germline V CDR1 and CDR2: SNHLY, FYNNEI. CDR3 length: 15 amino acids.